This TCR beta chain was recorded in a study of T cell repertoires in cytomegalovirus infection. Broader study findings: Predominance within the ex vivo response was attributable to HLA-C-restricted CMV-specific TCR beta clonotypes.

TCRdb re-analysed the reads in MiXCR, keeping a single row per CDR3 protein. Among just under 550,000 distinct CDR3 sequences listed, about 26% were seen once. The CDR3 has 15 amino acids. Germline V gives CDR1 LGHNT, CDR2 FRNRAP. The V segment lost 5 bases and the J segment 6 bases; nucleotides outside the gene matches: 10. This clonotype was observed a few times. No antigen is known for it. The V call is TRBV12-5, the J call TRBJ2-1, with TRBD2 identical over 7 bases. Sequencing was performed on PBMCs. The TCR comes from a human donor in good health (CMV status not recorded). Some clones in this sample may be carry-over from other donors' samples. The CDR3 sequence: CASGPPSGPTNEQFF. CDR3 sequence (DNA): TGTGCTAGTGGTCCACCTAGCGGACCTACCAATGAGCAGTTCTTC.